This TCR beta chain was captured by sequencing in a study of T cells in Graves' hyperthyroidism and ophthalmopathy. Study as a whole: At the time of initial diagnosis and before any treatment, peripheral blood was collected.

TCR beta CDR3 sequences were amplified from RNA transcripts. The HTBI primer set served for first-round RT-PCR of the TCR CDR3. TCRdb used MiXCR to reprocess the multiplex PCR reads, holding one entry per CDR3 protein. The table lists around 400,000 distinct CDR3 sequences, approximately 25% of them singletons. Details on this clonotype: Its antigen is unidentified.

The CDR3 has 12 amino acids. The V end lost 7 bases, the J end lost 4 bases, and 8 bases lay between the germline ends. Germline lookup yields CDR1 SNHLY and CDR2 FYNNEI. Whole-study findings and limits: A 13 V-J model separated ophthalmopathy from stable hyperthyroidism. The majority of expanded thyroid clonotypes above 0.001 also appeared in blood.

The PBMCs were taken from roughly 9.3 ml of fresh peripheral blood. What was sequenced was blood. The TCR sequence derives from a middle-aged man with Graves' hyperthyroidism. V gene TRBV2 combines with J gene TRBJ1-5; D uncertain. The CDR3 reads CASTGRNQPQHF. The CDR3 nucleotides read TGTGCCAGCACTGGGCGAAATCAGCCCCAGCATTTT.